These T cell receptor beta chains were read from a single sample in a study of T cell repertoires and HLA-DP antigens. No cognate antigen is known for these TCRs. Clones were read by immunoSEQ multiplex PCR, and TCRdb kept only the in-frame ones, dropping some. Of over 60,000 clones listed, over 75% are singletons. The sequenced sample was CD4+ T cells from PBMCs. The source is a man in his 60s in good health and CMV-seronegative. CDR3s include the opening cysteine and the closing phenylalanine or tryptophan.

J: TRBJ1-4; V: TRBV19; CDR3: CASRRGQNEKLFF
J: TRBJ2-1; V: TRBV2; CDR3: CASTLLRGPSYNEQFF
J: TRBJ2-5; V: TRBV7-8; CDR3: CASSLGASAIPETQYF
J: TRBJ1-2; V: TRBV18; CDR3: CASSPPGYGYTF
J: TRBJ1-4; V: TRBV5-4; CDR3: CASSYRAANEKLFF
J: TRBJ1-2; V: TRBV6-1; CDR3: CASSESGGEYNGYTF
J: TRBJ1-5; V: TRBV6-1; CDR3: CASSAGRAGAQPQHF
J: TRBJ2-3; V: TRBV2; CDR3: CASTRGSTDTQYF
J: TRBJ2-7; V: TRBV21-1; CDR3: CASSKTCPSPEQYF
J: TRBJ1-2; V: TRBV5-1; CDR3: CASSLGTLKGYTF
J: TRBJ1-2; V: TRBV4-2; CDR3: CASSQADRGDRYTF
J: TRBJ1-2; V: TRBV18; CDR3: CASSSDVNRGYGYTF
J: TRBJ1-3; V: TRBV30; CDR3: CAWSPGQGNTIYF
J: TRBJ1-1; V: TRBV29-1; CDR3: CSVNTGGVGWAFF
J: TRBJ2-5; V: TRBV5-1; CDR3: CASSPGLAGVETQYF
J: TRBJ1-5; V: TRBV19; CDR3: CASSILTGNRQPQHF
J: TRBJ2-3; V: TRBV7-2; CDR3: CASSPEYSADTQYF
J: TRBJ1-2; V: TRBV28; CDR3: CASSLLQGGTNYGYTF
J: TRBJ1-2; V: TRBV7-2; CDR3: CASSLSSGRGGYTF
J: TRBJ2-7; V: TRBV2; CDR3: CASSGGGRPSSYEQYF
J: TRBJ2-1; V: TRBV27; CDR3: CASSSRPGTSGRALGNEQFF
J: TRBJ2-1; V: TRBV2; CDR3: CASSGGGTSGSDEQFF
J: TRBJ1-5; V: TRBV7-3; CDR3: CASSLFPDQPQHF
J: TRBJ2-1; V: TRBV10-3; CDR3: CALGKGGNEQFF
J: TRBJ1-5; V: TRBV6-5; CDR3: CASSSDRGRQPQHF
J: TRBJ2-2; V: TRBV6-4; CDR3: CASSRDRGFAGELFF
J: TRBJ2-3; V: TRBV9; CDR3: CASSVGDTFITDTQYF
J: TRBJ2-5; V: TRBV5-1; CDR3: CASSLGGPLEETQYF
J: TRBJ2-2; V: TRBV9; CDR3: CASSVEKHTGELFF
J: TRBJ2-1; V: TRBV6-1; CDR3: CASSAGTSGSDEQFF
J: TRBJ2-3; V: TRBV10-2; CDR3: CASRDFYTDTQYF
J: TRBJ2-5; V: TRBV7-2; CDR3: CASSLVGREIGETQYF
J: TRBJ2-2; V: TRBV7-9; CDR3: CASSLALDGELFF
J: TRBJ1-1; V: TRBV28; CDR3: CASRYIGGNTEAFF
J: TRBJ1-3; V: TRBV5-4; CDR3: CASSLTLLGGNTIYF
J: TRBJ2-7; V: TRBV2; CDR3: CASSEAPPPYEQYF
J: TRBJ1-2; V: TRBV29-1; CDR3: CSVVRQTSNYGYTF
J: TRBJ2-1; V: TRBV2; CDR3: CASSLPHGGQFF
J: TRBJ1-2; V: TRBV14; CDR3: CASSQDPAGGTYGYTF
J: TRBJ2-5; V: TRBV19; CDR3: CASSQTSETQYF
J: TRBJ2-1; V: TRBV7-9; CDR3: CASTHSGSYNEQFF
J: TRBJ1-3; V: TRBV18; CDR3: CASSPQHKTSSGNTIYF
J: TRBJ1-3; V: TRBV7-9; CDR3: CASSLGQFDSGNTIYF
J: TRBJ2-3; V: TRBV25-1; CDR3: CASSEFSRPDTQYF
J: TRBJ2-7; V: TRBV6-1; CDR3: CASNWSSGSYEQYF
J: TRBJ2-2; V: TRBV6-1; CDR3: CASSEQDSTGELFF
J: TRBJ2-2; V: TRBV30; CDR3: CAWRRMGLTGELFF
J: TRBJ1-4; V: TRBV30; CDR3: CAWSVKSREKLFF
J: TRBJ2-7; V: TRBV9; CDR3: CASSPRDIAFYEQYF
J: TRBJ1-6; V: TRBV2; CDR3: CASNAAAGLHF
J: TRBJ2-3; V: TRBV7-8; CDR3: CASGQGAVIGPTDTQYF
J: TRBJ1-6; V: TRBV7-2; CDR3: CASSWDRSSYNSPLHF
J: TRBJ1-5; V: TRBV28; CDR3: CASSLRQERNQPQHF
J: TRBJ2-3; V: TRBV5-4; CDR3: CASSLAFGGSDTQYF
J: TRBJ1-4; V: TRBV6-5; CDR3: CASSPGWGNEKLFF